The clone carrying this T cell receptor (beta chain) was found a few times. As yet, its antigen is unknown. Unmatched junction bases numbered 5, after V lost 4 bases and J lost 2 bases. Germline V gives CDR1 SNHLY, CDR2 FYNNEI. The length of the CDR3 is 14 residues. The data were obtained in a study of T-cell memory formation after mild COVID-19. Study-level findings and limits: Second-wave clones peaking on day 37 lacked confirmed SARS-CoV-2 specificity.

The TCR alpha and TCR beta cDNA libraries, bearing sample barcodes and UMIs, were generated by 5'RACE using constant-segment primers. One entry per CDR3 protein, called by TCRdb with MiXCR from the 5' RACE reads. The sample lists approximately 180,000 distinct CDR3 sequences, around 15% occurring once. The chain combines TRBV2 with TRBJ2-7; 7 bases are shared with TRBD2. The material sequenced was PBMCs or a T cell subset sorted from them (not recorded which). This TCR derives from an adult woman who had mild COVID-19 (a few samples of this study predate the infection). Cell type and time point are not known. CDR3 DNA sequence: TGTGCCAGCAGTGGCGGGGGACGTACCTACGAGCAGTACTTC. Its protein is CASSGGGRTYEQYF.